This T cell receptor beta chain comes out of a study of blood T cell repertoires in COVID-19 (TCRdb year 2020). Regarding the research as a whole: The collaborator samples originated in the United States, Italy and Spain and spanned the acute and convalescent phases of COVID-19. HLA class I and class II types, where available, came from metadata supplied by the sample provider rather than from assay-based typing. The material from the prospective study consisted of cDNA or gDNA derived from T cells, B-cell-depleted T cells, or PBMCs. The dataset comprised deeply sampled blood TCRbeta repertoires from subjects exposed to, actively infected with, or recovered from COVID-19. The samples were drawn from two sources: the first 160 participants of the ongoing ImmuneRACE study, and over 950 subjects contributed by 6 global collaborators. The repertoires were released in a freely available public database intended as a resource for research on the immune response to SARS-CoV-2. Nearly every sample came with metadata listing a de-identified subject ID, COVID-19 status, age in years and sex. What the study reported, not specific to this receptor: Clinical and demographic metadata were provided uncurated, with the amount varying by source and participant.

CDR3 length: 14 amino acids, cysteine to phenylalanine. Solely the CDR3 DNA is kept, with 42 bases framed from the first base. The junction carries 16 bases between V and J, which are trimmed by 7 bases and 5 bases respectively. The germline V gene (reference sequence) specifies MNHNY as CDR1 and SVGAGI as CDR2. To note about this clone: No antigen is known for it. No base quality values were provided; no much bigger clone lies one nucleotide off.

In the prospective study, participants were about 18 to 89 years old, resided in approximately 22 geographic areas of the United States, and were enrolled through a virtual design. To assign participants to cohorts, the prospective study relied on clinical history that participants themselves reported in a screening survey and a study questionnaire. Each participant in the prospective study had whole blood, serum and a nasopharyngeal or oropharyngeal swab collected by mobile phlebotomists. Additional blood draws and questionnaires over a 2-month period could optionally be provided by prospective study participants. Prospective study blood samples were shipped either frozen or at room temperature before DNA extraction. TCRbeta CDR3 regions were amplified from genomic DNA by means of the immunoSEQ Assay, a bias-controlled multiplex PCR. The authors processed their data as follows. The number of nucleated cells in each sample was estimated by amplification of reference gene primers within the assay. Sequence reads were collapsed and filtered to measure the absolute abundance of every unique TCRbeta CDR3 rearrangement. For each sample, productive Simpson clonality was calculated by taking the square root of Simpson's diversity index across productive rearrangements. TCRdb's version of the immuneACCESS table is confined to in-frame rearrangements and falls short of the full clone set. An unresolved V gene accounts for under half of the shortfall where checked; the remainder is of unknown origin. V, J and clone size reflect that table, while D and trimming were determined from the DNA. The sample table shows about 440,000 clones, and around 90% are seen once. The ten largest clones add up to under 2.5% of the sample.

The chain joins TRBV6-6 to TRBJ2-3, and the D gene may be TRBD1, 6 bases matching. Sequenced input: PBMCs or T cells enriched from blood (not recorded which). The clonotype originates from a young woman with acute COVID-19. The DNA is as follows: TGTGCCAGCACGGTGACAGGTCACGGAGATACGCAGTATTTT. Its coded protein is CASTVTGHGDTQYF.